This is a list of T cell receptor beta chains from one sample in a study of cytomegalovirus exposure and HLA in healthy donors. Using immunoSEQ multiplex PCR, the repertoire was profiled, and TCRdb retains in-frame clones only, with some absent. Found here are around 140,000 clones, more than 75% of them singletons; the top ten hold roughly 8%. The sample comprised PBMCs. The receptors were sampled from a woman between 50 and 59 years old in good health and CMV-seropositive. Both conserved end residues are part of each CDR3. Fields, in order: D gene, J gene, V gene, clone size, CDR3 DNA, CDR3 protein. The D gene is left open where the match is weak. Clone sizes are given selectively: once, few, many, or a class where the clone is expanded.

.	TRBJ2-5	TRBV7-6	.	TGTGCCAGCAGCTTGCAGGGTCAGCGAGACGAGACCCAGTACTTC	CASSLQGQRDETQYF
.	TRBJ1-5	TRBV4-1	few	TGCGCCAGCAGCCAAGTACCAGGACTTACGGGGTTAAATCAGCCCCAGCATTTT	CASSQVPGLTGLNQPQHF
.	TRBJ2-5	TRBV6-5	.	TGTGCCAGCAGTTACTCGATTCCAGGACAACAAGAGACCCAGTACTTC	CASSYSIPGQQETQYF
TRBD2	TRBJ2-7	TRBV6-1	.	TGTGCCAGCAGTGAGGGACTAGCTCTGGGCTACGAGCAGTACTTC	CASSEGLALGYEQYF
TRBD2	TRBJ2-1	TRBV10-3	medium-sized	TGTGCCATCCGGGGAGGGATCTCCAATGAGCAGTTCTTC	CAIRGGISNEQFF
.	TRBJ1-4	TRBV5-1	.	TGCGCCAGCAGCTTGCTAGGGGCAACAACTAATGAAAAACTGTTTTTT	CASSLLGATTNEKLFF
.	TRBJ2-5	TRBV5-4	.	TGTGCCAGCAGCTTGGCCCCGGGACAAGAGACCCAGTACTTC	CASSLAPGQETQYF
.	TRBJ2-7	TRBV27	.	TGTGCCAGCAGTCCATCTGTGGGGCAGCAACTCTACGAGCAGTACTTC	CASSPSVGQQLYEQYF
TRBD1	TRBJ1-4	TRBV11-2	.	TGTGCCAGCAGCTCGACAGGGTCCACTAATGAAAAACTGTTTTTT	CASSSTGSTNEKLFF
.	TRBJ2-7	TRBV5-1	.	TGCGCCAGCAGCTTGGCCCAGGGTGTCCGCTACGAGCAGTACTTC	CASSLAQGVRYEQYF
.	TRBJ1-1	TRBV5-1	.	TGCGCCAGCAGCGGAGGGGTGAACACTGAAGCTTTCTTT	CASSGGVNTEAFF
TRBD1	TRBJ2-1	TRBV7-2	once	TGTGCCAGCAGCTTAGGGACAGGGGGCTTCCTCCACAATGAGCAGTTCTTC	CASSLGTGGFLHNEQFF
.	TRBJ2-7	TRBV27	once	TGTGCCAGCAGTTTGGTGGGAGCCCTCTCCTACGAGCAGTACTTC	CASSLVGALSYEQYF
.	TRBJ2-2	TRBV6-1	.	TGTGCCAGCAGCCTCGAGTTTTCCGGGGAGCTGTTTTTT	CASSLEFSGELFF
.	TRBJ1-2	TRBV18	.	TGTGCCAGCTCACCATCAGCAGACTCTCCTAACTATGGCTACACCTTC	CASSPSADSPNYGYTF
TRBD2	TRBJ2-5	TRBV7-3	.	TGTGCCAGCAGCTTAGGCAGCGGGGGGACCCAAGAGACCCAGTACTTC	CASSLGSGGTQETQYF
.	TRBJ1-5	TRBV6-1	.	TGTGCCAGCAGGCTCAGGGATAGCAATCAGCCCCAGCATTTT	CASRLRDSNQPQHF
.	TRBJ1-1	TRBV18	.	TGTGCCAGCTCACCACTGGCAGATTCGAACACTGAAGCTTTCTTT	CASSPLADSNTEAFF
.	TRBJ1-5	TRBV10-3	.	TGTGCCATCAGTAACATATACAATCAGCCCCAGCATTTT	CAISNIYNQPQHF
TRBD2	TRBJ2-1	TRBV7-8	.	TGTGCCAGCAGCGAGGGACTAGCCCCGGGACGTTTGCAGTTCTTC	CASSEGLAPGRLQFF
.	TRBJ2-7	TRBV28	.	TGTGCCAGCAGCCGACCAGGGGGGTGGGACGAGCAGTACTTC	CASSRPGGWDEQYF
TRBD2	TRBJ2-1	TRBV7-3	.	TGTGCCAGCAGCTTAAGGGGGAGGGATGAGCAGTTCTTC	CASSLRGRDEQFF
.	TRBJ2-1	TRBV5-4	.	TGTGCCAGCAGCTTGGAGCTAGGCCTGAATGAGCAGTTCTTC	CASSLELGLNEQFF
.	TRBJ2-3	TRBV10-2	few	TGCGCCAGCAGCCCCACTCAGGCTAGCACAGATACGCAGTATTTT	CASSPTQASTDTQYF
TRBD1	TRBJ2-7	TRBV7-8	.	TGTGCCAGCACCCTGGGTCCTGGGACAGTTTCTTACGAGCAGTACTTC	CASTLGPGTVSYEQYF
TRBD2	TRBJ2-7	TRBV7-9	once	TGTTCCAGCAGCTTATTGGGCGGGGGGAGGTACGAGCAGTACTTC	CSSSLLGGGRYEQYF
TRBD1	TRBJ1-2	TRBV5-8	.	TGTGCCAGCAGCTGGGGACAGCGCTATGGCTACACCTTC	CASSWGQRYGYTF
TRBD1	TRBJ2-5	TRBV30	.	TGTGCCTGGAAAAGACAGGGGGGTAGGCAAGAGACCCAGTACTTC	CAWKRQGGRQETQYF
TRBD1	TRBJ1-1	TRBV19	.	TGTGCCAGTAGTCCCCAGGGGGTGGACACTGAAGCTTTCTTT	CASSPQGVDTEAFF
TRBD1	TRBJ1-2	TRBV2	.	TGTGCCAGCAGTGAAGCTCCGGGACAGGGCTATGGCTACACCTTC	CASSEAPGQGYGYTF
.	TRBJ1-5	TRBV19	.	TGTGCCAGTAGCACGCAGGGGAGCAATCAGCCCCAGCATTTT	CASSTQGSNQPQHF
.	TRBJ1-4	TRBV15	.	TGTGCCACCAGCATGCGCCGGGACTCAAGGGCAACTAATGAAAAACTGTTTTTT	CATSMRRDSRATNEKLFF
TRBD2	TRBJ2-5	TRBV5-5	.	TGTGCCAGCAGCCCTCACCCTAGCGGGAGCGGAGAGACCCAGTACTTC	CASSPHPSGSGETQYF
.	TRBJ1-1	TRBV21-1	.	TGTGCCAGCAGCAAAGGAGGCCCCTACGCGAGAACTGAAGCTTTCTTT	CASSKGGPYARTEAFF
TRBD2	TRBJ2-7	TRBV13	.	TGTGCCAGCAGCTTAGGCGGGGGGAACTACGAGCAGTACTTC	CASSLGGGNYEQYF
TRBD2	TRBJ2-1	TRBV19	.	TGTGCCAGTAGTATAGGAACGGGAGGTGTGTACAATGAGCAGTTCTTC	CASSIGTGGVYNEQFF
TRBD1	TRBJ1-1	TRBV7-9	once	TGTGCCAGCAGAGGGCCGGGACAGGGCGCTGAAGCTTTCTTT	CASRGPGQGAEAFF
.	TRBJ2-1	TRBV19	.	TGTGCCAGTAGCACCCTTAGCGTGGGGTCCTACAATGAGCAGTTCTTC	CASSTLSVGSYNEQFF
.	TRBJ2-7	TRBV14	.	TGTGCCAGCAGCCACCCAGGGATGTCCTACGAGCAGTACTTC	CASSHPGMSYEQYF
.	TRBJ2-7	TRBV9	.	TGTGCCAGCAGCCCCGGACAGAGCTCCTACGAGCAGTACTTC	CASSPGQSSYEQYF
.	TRBJ2-7	TRBV27	.	TGTGCCAGCAGTACCGTCGGCGAGCAGTACTTC	CASSTVGEQYF
.	TRBJ1-5	TRBV19	.	TGTGCCAGTAGTTACCGACAGCCGATGCCCCAGCATTTT	CASSYRQPMPQHF
.	TRBJ1-2	TRBV5-6	.	TGTGCCAGCAGCTTTCTCAACCGACAGGTTCAAGGCTACACCTTC	CASSFLNRQVQGYTF
TRBD1	TRBJ1-4	TRBV5-1	.	TGCGCCAGCAGCTTGTACGGGACAGGGGGCCAGGGAACTAATGAAAAACTGTTTTTT	CASSLYGTGGQGTNEKLFF
.	TRBJ2-5	TRBV5-1	.	TGCGCCAGCAAGCGACAGCCACAAGAGACCCAGTACTTC	CASKRQPQETQYF
TRBD1	TRBJ2-7	TRBV30	.	TGTGCCTGGAGCAAGGGGGCTATTTCCTACGAGCAGTACTTC	CAWSKGAISYEQYF
.	TRBJ2-1	TRBV29-1	.	TGCAGCGTTGGTAAGCGGAGCTCCTACAATGAGCAGTTCTTC	CSVGKRSSYNEQFF
TRBD1	TRBJ1-1	TRBV9	few	TGTGCCAGCAGCGCCTCGGTACAGGGGGTAAACACTGAAGCTTTCTTT	CASSASVQGVNTEAFF
TRBD1	TRBJ2-1	TRBV5-1	.	TGCGCCAGCAGCCCCGAAGGGGGGACAGGGGTCTTCTTC	CASSPEGGTGVFF
.	TRBJ2-7	TRBV6-5	.	TGTGCCAGCAGTTACTCGCACAGGACCTACGAGCAGTACTTC	CASSYSHRTYEQYF
.	TRBJ1-4	TRBV5-1	.	TGCGCCAGCAGACGTACCCAGTTGCTTAATGAAAAACTGTTTTTT	CASRRTQLLNEKLFF
TRBD1	TRBJ1-2	TRBV5-6	.	TGTGCCAGCAGCCTCGTCGGGACAGGGTTCGGCTACACCTTC	CASSLVGTGFGYTF
TRBD2	TRBJ2-1	TRBV10-2	few	TGCGCCAGCAGCCTGTTCGGGAGGGCCAATGAGCAGTTCTTC	CASSLFGRANEQFF
.	TRBJ1-1	TRBV29-1	.	TGCAGCGTTGAAGAGGGCAGGAACACTGAAGCTTTCTTT	CSVEEGRNTEAFF
TRBD2	TRBJ2-1	TRBV6-4	few	TGTGCCAGCAGCGCCACCGGGACTAGCGGTTACAATGAGCAGTTCTTC	CASSATGTSGYNEQFF
.	TRBJ1-5	TRBV6-5	few	TGTGCCAGCAACCTGTCCCCCCCCAGTCAGCCCCAGCATTTT	CASNLSPPSQPQHF
.	TRBJ2-7	TRBV7-6	.	TGTGCCAGCAGCTTAGGGAGGGCAGACTACGAGCAGTACTTC	CASSLGRADYEQYF